This TCR beta chain was profiled in a study of PD-1 blockade in classical Hodgkin lymphoma. Findings of the study overall: The origin of the repertoire differences remains undefined, with disease activity or prior therapy as possible causes. Reported baseline diversity: healthy donors highest, relapsed/refractory patients lowest. A significant rise in TCR diversity by C4D1 was seen for CD4+ but not CD8+ cells.

All the patients suffered relapse after autologous stem cell transplantation, and brentuximab vedotin exposure differed. In its sample, this clone ranks as medium-sized. Its antigen remains unidentified. Other DNA sequences in this specimen translate into the identical CDR3. Sequencing used immunoSEQ multiplex PCR; TCRdb keeps in-frame clones, though not all of them. The sample records under 20,000 clones, roughly 80% being singletons. The CDR3 covers 12 residues. V was shortened by 8 bases and J by 8 bases, with 15 bases between the two germline ends. CDR1 and CDR2 (germline): MNHEY, SVGAGI. The source material was peripheral blood mononuclear cells (PBMCs), sampled at baseline. The TCR comes from a human donor with classical Hodgkin lymphoma. This rearrangement joins TRBV6-5 to TRBJ1-2; possibly TRBD1 for D (6 bases). The CDR3 DNA follows: TGTGCCAGCGGGTGGGGGCCAGGGGGCTACACCTTC. Amino acids: CASGWGPGGYTF.